This T cell receptor beta chain was captured in a study of tumor-infiltrating lymphocytes in localized non-small cell lung cancer. Assay: immunoSEQ multiplex PCR; the TCRdb copy retains only in-frame clones and omits some. This table holds about 14,000 clones, roughly four fifths found once. Overall study results and limits: Each assay used a separate piece of the same tissue.

Germline V CDR1 and CDR2: SGDLS, YYNGEE. Trimming took 4 bases from V and 7 from J; bases not matched to a gene: 5. CDR3 length: 14 residues. Comments on this clone: The antigen is unknown.

The source is a human donor with non-small cell lung cancer. The sequenced material came from lung tumor tissue. V gene TRBV9 combines with J gene TRBJ1-6, with 7 bases identical to TRBD1. CDR3 sequence reads: CASSLLTGNSPLHF. The CDR3 DNA is TGTGCCAGCAGCTTGCTGACAGGGAATTCACCCCTCCACTTT. The full variable domain, completed using reference TRBV9 and TRBJ1-6, is DSGVTQTPKHLITATGQRVTLRCSPRSGDLSVYWYQQSLDQGLQFLIQYYNGEERAKGNILERFSAQQFPDLHSELNLSSLELGDSALYFCASSLLTGNSPLHFGNGTRLTVT.